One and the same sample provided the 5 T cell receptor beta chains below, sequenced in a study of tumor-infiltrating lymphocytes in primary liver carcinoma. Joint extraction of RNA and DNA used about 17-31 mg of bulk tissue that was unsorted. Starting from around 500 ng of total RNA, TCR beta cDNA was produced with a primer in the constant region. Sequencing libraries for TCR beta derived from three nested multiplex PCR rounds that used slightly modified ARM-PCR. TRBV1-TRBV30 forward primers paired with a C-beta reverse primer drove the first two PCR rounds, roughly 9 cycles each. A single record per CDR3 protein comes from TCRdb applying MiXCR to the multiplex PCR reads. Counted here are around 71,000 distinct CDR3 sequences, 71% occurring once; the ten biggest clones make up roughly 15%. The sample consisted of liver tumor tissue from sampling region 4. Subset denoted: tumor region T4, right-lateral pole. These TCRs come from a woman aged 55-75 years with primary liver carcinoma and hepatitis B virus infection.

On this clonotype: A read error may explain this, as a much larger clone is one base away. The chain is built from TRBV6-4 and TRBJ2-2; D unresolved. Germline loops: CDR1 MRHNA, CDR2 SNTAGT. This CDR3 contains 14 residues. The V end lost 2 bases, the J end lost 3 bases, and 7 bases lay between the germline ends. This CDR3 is CASSDRCDTGELFF. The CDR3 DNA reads TGTGCCAGCAGTGACAGGTGCGACACCGGGGAGCTGTTTTTT.

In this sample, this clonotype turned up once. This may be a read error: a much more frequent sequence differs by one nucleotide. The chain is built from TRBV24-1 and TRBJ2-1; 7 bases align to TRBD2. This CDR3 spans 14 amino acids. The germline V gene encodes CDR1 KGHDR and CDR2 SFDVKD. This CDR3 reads CATSDSSGRNKQFF. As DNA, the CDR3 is TGTGCCACCAGTGATTCTAGCGGCCGCAATAAGCAGTTCTTC.

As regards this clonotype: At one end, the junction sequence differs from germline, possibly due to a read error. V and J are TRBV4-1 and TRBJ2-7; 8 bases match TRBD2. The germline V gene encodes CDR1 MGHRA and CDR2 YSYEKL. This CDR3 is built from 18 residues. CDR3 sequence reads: CANSQDLSGATVSYEQYF. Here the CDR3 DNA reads TGCGCCAACAGCCAAGATCTTAGCGGGGCCACAGTCTCCTACGAGCAGTACTTC.

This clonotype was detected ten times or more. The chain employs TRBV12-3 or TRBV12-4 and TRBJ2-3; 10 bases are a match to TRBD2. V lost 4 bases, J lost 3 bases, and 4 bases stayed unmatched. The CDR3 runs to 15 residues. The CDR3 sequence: CASSYLSGGTDTQYF. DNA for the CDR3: TGTGCCAGCAGTTATCTTAGCGGGGGGACAGATACGCAGTATTTT.

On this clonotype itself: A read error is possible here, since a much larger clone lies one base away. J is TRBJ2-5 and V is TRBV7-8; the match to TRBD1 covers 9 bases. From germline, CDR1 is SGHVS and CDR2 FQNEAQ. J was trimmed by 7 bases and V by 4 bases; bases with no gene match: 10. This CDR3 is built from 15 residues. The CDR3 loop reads CASSSNAGQGMTQYF. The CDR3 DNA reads TGTGCCAGCAGCTCAAACGCGGGACAGGGCATGACCCAGTACTTC.